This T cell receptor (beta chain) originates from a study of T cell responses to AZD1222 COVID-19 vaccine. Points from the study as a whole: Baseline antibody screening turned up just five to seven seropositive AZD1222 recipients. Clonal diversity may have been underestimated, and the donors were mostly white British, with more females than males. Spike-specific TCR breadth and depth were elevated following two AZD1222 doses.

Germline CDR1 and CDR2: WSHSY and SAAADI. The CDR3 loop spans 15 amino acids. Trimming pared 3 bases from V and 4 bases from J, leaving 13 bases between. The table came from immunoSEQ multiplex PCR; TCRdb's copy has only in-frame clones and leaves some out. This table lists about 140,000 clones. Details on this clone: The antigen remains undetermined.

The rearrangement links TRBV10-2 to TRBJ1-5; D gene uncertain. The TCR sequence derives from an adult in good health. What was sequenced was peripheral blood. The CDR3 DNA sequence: TGCGCCAGCAGTGACCGAATGGAGGGAAATCAGCCCCAGCATTTT. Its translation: CASSDRMEGNQPQHF.